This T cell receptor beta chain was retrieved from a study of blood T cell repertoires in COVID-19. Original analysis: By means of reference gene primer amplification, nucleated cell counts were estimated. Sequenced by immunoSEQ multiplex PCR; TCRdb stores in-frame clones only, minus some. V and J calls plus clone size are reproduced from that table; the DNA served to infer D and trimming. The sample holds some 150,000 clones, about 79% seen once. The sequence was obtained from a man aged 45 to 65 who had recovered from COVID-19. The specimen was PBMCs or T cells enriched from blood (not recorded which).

CDR3 sequence reads: CSVGQIGTYEQYF. In nucleotides, the CDR3 is TGCAGCGTTGGACAAATAGGAACCTACGAGCAGTACTTC. The gene calls are TRBV29-1 and TRBJ2-7; D gene unclear. CDR1 is SQVTM, CDR2 ANQGSEA, per germline. Trimming stripped 4 bases from V and 2 bases from J, with 12 bases between. The CDR3 consists of 13 residues.